This TCR beta chain was recovered during a study of T cell repertoires in cytomegalovirus infection. As for the study in general: Indicated by public TCR beta signatures were CMV infection and matching HLA type. Whole-study findings and limits: People with CMV and the relevant HLA were identified by cumulative public TCR beta family frequency. Clonotypes of TCR beta that were HLA-C-restricted and CMV-specific dominated the ex vivo response.

TCRdb re-derived calls from the reads in MiXCR, one entry per CDR3 protein. The sample includes just under 550,000 distinct CDR3 sequences, less than 30% of them seen just once. This CDR3 spans 16 amino acids. V lost 5 bases to trimming and J lost 7 bases, with 18 bases between them. CDR1 is SGHVS, CDR2 FNYEAQ, per germline. This clonotype was seen many times. Its antigen remains unknown. The chain uses TRBV7-6 and TRBJ1-6, with a tentative D call TRBD1 (5 bases). The sequence was collected from a human donor in good health (CMV status not recorded). Some clones in this sample may be carry-over from other donors' samples. The sample comprised PBMCs. The CDR3 reads CASSPRGKGPNSPLHF. Written as DNA, the CDR3 is TGTGCCAGCAGCCCTCGGGGGAAGGGGCCCAATTCACCCCTCCACTTT.